These 3 T cell receptor beta chains share one sample of origin, sequenced in a study of cytomegalovirus exposure and HLA in healthy donors. Primers for the PCR totalled 60 Vbeta and 13 Jbeta. The method was immunoSEQ multiplex PCR; TCRdb's version includes in-frame clones alone and lacks a portion of them. The sample shows over 150,000 clones, approximately 85% of them seen only once. Sequencing was carried out using PBMCs. The origin of the receptors is a man in his fifties in good health and CMV-seropositive.

The J gene is TRBJ2-2, the V gene TRBV9; 11 bases are a match to TRBD1. CDR3 length equals 15 residues. Unmatched junction bases numbered 2, after V lost 4 bases and J lost 3 bases. CDR1 is SGDLS and CDR2 is YYNGEE in the germline V gene. Written as DNA, the CDR3 is TGTGCCAGCAGCTGGGGACAGGGGGACACCGGGGAGCTGTTTTTT. This sequence encodes CASSWGQGDTGELFF.

This chain uses TRBV2 with TRBJ1-1, with 7 positions matching TRBD1. CDR1 is SNHLY and CDR2 is FYNNEI in the germline V gene. The V and J ends lost 4 bases and 1 base, in that order; junction bases with no gene match: 9. The CDR3 is 16 residues long. The CDR3 DNA sequence: TGTGCCAGCAGTGGGAGCTCGACAGGGAGGAACACTGAAGCTTTCTTT. Protein sequence: CASSGSSTGRNTEAFF.

The V call is TRBV28, the J call TRBJ2-7; TRBD1 might be the D (6 bases). With 6 bases removed from V and 4 bases from J, the gap between germline ends came to 19 bases. Germline loops: CDR1 MDHEN, CDR2 SYDVKM. The CDR3 has 15 amino acids. The CDR3 region is CASSTAGTSFYEQYF. CDR3 nucleotides: TGTGCCAGCAGCACCGCCGGGACATCGTTTTACGAGCAGTACTTC.